The T cell receptor (beta chain) described here comes from a study of cytomegalovirus exposure and HLA in healthy donors. Looking at the study overall: About 84% of approximately 400 genotyped donors fell in the Caucasian-associated ancestry cluster.

The PCR contained 60 Vbeta and 13 Jbeta primers. Libraries were prepared by immunoSEQ multiplex PCR; TCRdb keeps only in-frame clonotypes and omits some of them. The repertoire holds about 230,000 clones, with over 70% as singletons. Trimming cost V 4 bases and J 2 bases, with 12 bases left between them. The CDR3 is 14 amino acids. CDR1 SGHTS and CDR2 YDEGEE come from the germline V gene. Sample: PBMCs. The J gene is TRBJ1-2, the V gene TRBV5-8, with D unclear. The source is a woman aged 60 to 75 in good health and CMV-seropositive. The DNA of the CDR3 is TGTGCCAGCAGCCGCCGGCAGGCCAACTATGGCTACACCTTC. It specifies CASSRRQANYGYTF.